These T cell receptor beta chains were read from a single sample in a study of T cells after somatic rescue of genetic block. The method was immunoSEQ multiplex PCR; TCRdb's version includes in-frame clones alone and lacks a portion of them. The sample gives approximately 110,000 clones, 75% to 95% of which show up once; around 1.5% is in the top ten. Source material: peripheral blood mononuclear cells (PBMCs). The origin of the receptors is a woman between 18 and 30 years old. CDR3s include the opening cysteine and the closing phenylalanine or tryptophan. A D gene is named only where the DNA matches it firmly. The size entry is marked missing in some rows and otherwise reads once, few, many or a size class.

D gene,V gene,J gene,clone size,CDR3 DNA,CDR3 protein
TRBD1,TRBV11-2,TRBJ1-3,.,TGTGCCAGCAGCCCAGGGGGCGCGGGAAACACCATATATTTT,CASSPGGAGNTIYF
TRBD1,TRBV4-3,TRBJ2-2,.,TGCGCCAGCAGCTCGGAGGACAGGGAAACCGGGGAGCTGTTTTTT,CASSSEDRETGELFF
.,TRBV4-2,TRBJ1-1,.,TGTGCCAGCAGCCAAGAAGAACTCGGGACTTTGGGCACTGAAGCTTTCTTT,CASSQEELGTLGTEAFF
TRBD1,TRBV27,TRBJ1-5,.,TGTGCCAGCAGTCCGACAGGGGGCTATAGCAATCAGCCCCAGCATTTT,CASSPTGGYSNQPQHF
.,TRBV1,TRBJ2-5,.,TGCACCAGCAGCCGGGCTAGCGGATCGAGACAAGAGACCCAGTACTTC,CTSSRASGSRQETQYF
.,TRBV13,TRBJ2-7,.,TGTGCCAGCGGCCACTCCCGGGCCTACGAGCAGTACTTC,CASGHSRAYEQYF
.,TRBV6-5,TRBJ1-2,.,TGTGCCAGCAGTCCCGACTCCACAGAGGGCTACACCTTC,CASSPDSTEGYTF
.,TRBV5-8,TRBJ1-2,.,TGTGCCAGCAGCTTGGACCTCATTAACTATGGCTACACCTTC,CASSLDLINYGYTF
TRBD1,TRBV27,TRBJ2-7,.,TGTGCCAGCAGTCCCCGGGACAGCTCCTACGAGCAGTACTTC,CASSPRDSSYEQYF
.,TRBV11-1,TRBJ2-5,.,TGTGCCAGCAGCTTTAACCAGATGGGCCAAGAGACCCAGTACTTC,CASSFNQMGQETQYF
TRBD1,TRBV5-8,TRBJ2-7,once,TGTGCCAGCAGCTTTTGGGGTCGCCAGGGGGCTTACGAGCAGTACTTC,CASSFWGRQGAYEQYF
TRBD1,TRBV10-3,TRBJ1-2,.,TGTGCCATCAGTGGCCAGGGGGCCAACTATGGCTACACCTTC,CAISGQGANYGYTF
.,TRBV7-8,TRBJ1-2,.,TGTGCCAGCAGCCTGGACGCTGGATCTAACTATGGCTACACCTTC,CASSLDAGSNYGYTF
TRBD2,TRBV10-3,TRBJ2-7,once,TGTGCCATCAGTGAGTTACTAGCGGGGGCTCACGAGCAGTACTTC,CAISELLAGAHEQYF
.,TRBV5-1,TRBJ2-3,.,TGCGCCAGCAGCTTGTTGGCCAGGGAGACAGATACGCAGTATTTT,CASSLLARETDTQYF
.,TRBV7-9,TRBJ1-1,few,TGTGCCAGCAGCCCAGGGGAGGGGGAGCTTCCCACTGAAGCTTTCTTT,CASSPGEGELPTEAFF
.,TRBV29-1,TRBJ1-1,once,TGCAGCGTCGCGTCGATGATGAACACTGAAGCTTTCTTT,CSVASMMNTEAFF
TRBD1,TRBV7-3,TRBJ1-1,.,TGTGCCAGCAGCTCCGGACAGGGGAGGACTGAAGCTTTCTTT,CASSSGQGRTEAFF
TRBD1,TRBV30,TRBJ1-5,.,TGTGCCTGGGCTTTTGGCAGGGGGAACAATCAGCCCCAGCATTTT,CAWAFGRGNNQPQHF
TRBD1,TRBV28,TRBJ2-5,.,TGTGCCAGCAGCACAGGGGATCAAGAGACCCAGTACTTC,CASSTGDQETQYF
.,TRBV30,TRBJ1-3,.,TGTGCCTGGAGTGTACGGAGGACTGGAAACACCATATATTTT,CAWSVRRTGNTIYF
.,TRBV30,TRBJ2-3,.,TGTGCCTGGGGTAAACGGGGAACAGATACGCAGTATTTT,CAWGKRGTDTQYF
.,TRBV7-6,TRBJ2-7,.,TGTGCCAGCAGCTCCCAGGGAATGAGCTACGAGCAGTACTTC,CASSSQGMSYEQYF
TRBD1,TRBV5-1,TRBJ2-7,.,TGCGCCAGCAGCTTGGGGGAAGGGACAGCCGCGTACGAGCAGTACTTC,CASSLGEGTAAYEQYF
.,TRBV6-5,TRBJ2-7,.,TGTGCCAGCAGTGCCCATCCCCTCTCCTACGAGCAGTACTTC,CASSAHPLSYEQYF
.,TRBV18,TRBJ1-1,.,TGTGCCAGCTCACCACAGGACAGCATGAACACTGAAGCTTTCTTT,CASSPQDSMNTEAFF
.,TRBV5-6,TRBJ1-1,once,TGTGCCAGCAGCTTAGGAGAGAACACTGAAGCTTTCTTT,CASSLGENTEAFF
TRBD2,TRBV2,TRBJ2-7,.,TGTGCCAGCAGCCTAGCGGGGGGGAACGAGCAGTACTTC,CASSLAGGNEQYF
TRBD2,TRBV29-1,TRBJ2-3,.,TGCAGCGTTGAAGATGGGCTAGCGGGTACAGATACGCAGTATTTT,CSVEDGLAGTDTQYF
.,TRBV12-5,TRBJ2-3,.,TGTGCTAGTGGTTTGCCCCCGAGCACAGATACGCAGTATTTT,CASGLPPSTDTQYF
.,TRBV7-9,TRBJ1-1,.,TGTGCCAGCAGCCCCGGGGCTGAAGCTTTCTTT,CASSPGAEAFF
TRBD2,TRBV5-4,TRBJ2-5,.,TGTGCCAGCAGCGCGGGGGGGGCCGCGTTATTTGAGACCCAGTACTTC,CASSAGGAALFETQYF
.,TRBV9,TRBJ2-7,once,TGTGCCAGCAGCCTGGGAGCAGCCCCCTTCGAGCAGTACTTC,CASSLGAAPFEQYF